Following are 18 T cell receptor beta chains from one sample sequenced in a study of T cell responses to AZD1222 COVID-19 vaccine. Data came from immunoSEQ multiplex PCR; TCRdb stores just in-frame clones and leaves some out. This sample has about 150,000 clones, with 70% to 90% found just once. The sample consisted of peripheral blood, taken on day 0 of AZD1222 vaccination. The receptors come from an adult in good health.

V usage is TRBV10-3 and J usage is TRBJ1-2, with D possibly TRBD1 on 5 matching bases. Germline CDR1 reads ENHRY; CDR2 reads SYGVKD. The CDR3 length is 15 residues. Trimming took off 0 bases at V and 1 base at J, with 9 bases between the two ends. The CDR3 DNA follows: TGTGCCATCAGTGAGTCCCCCGGACATAACTATGGCTACACCTTC. Protein sequence: CAISESPGHNYGYTF.

The V and J genes are TRBV28 and TRBJ2-6; D unclear. The V end was cut by 2 bases, the J end by 4 bases, with 6 bases between. This CDR3 is 14 amino acids long. Looked up from germline, CDR1 is MDHEN and CDR2 is SYDVKM. The CDR3 here is CASSLVRGANVLTF. For the CDR3, the DNA is TGTGCCAGCAGTTTAGTGAGGGGGGCCAACGTCCTGACTTTC.

The chain links TRBV12-1 to TRBJ2-1; whether TRBD1, the table's D call, matches the DNA was not checked. TRBV12-1 is a pseudogene locus. The CDR3 contains 17 residues. In DNA form, the CDR3 reads TGTGCCAGCAGCTTTGTGGCAGAAAAGAATACATACAATGAGCAGTTCTTC. Amino acid sequence: CASSFVAEKNTYNEQFF.

This chain connects TRBV19 to TRBJ2-7; 7 bases are shared with TRBD1. The V gene's germline CDR1 is LNHDA and CDR2 SQIVND (reference sequence). The ends lost 5 bases at V and 5 bases at J; junction bases unmatched: 9. This CDR3 comprises 14 residues. In nucleotides, the CDR3 is TGTGCCAGTAGTTACAGGGGAAGGGGTGACGAGCAGTACTTC. It is translated as CASSYRGRGDEQYF.

This rearrangement joins TRBV6-2 or TRBV6-3 to TRBJ1-5; TRBD1 matches at 7 bases. Germline-derived CDR1 and CDR2 are MNHEY and SVGEGT. V gave up 0 bases and J gave up 1 base; unmatched junction bases: 18. The CDR3 length is 21 residues. The CDR3: CASSYSIGGGSAGGSNQPQHF. The CDR3 region has the DNA TGTGCCAGCAGTTACTCGATAGGGGGCGGGTCGGCAGGAGGGAGCAATCAGCCCCAGCATTTT.

The chain couples TRBV19 to TRBJ2-1, with 9 bases matching TRBD2. This CDR3 region has 14 residues. Per germline, CDR1 LNHDA and CDR2 SQIVND (reference sequence). The trim removed 9 bases at V and 2 bases at J, leaving 5 bases unmatched. CDR3: CASFGTSPYNEQFF. Here the CDR3 DNA reads TGTGCCAGCTTCGGGACTAGCCCCTACAATGAGCAGTTCTTC.

V gene TRBV6-5 combines with J gene TRBJ1-4; D not certain. Trimming removed 3 bases at V and 12 bases at J, with 8 bases between. The germline CDR1 and CDR2 sequences are MNHEY and SVGAGI. The CDR3 covers 11 residues. The CDR3 protein is CASSYENQLFF. CDR3 coding DNA: TGTGCCAGCAGTTATGAGAACCAACTGTTTTTT.

This clone has a single count. The V call is TRBV15, the J call TRBJ2-3; tentative D call: TRBD1 (6 bases). Germline V gene sequence: CDR1 LNHNV, CDR2 YYDKDF (reference sequence). V was pared by 8 bases and J by 5 bases, with 17 bases between. This CDR3 is built from 14 residues. CDR3 sequence (DNA): TGTGCCACCGCTCGGCTACAGGGCGGAGATACGCAGTATTTT. Translating it yields CATARLQGGDTQYF.

About this clone: This CDR3 is also generated by other DNA sequences in the sample. V is TRBV27 and J is TRBJ1-1, with 7 bases fitting TRBD1. Germline-derived CDR1 and CDR2 are MNHEY and SMNVEV (reference sequence). CDR3 length: 14 amino acids. V was clipped by 6 bases and J by 4 bases; unmatched bases: 8. The CDR3 loop reads CASSSRAGGTEAFF. DNA of the CDR3: TGTGCCAGCAGCTCCAGGGCAGGGGGCACTGAAGCTTTCTTT.

The chain links TRBV19 to TRBJ2-7, with a tentative D call TRBD1 (6 bases). This CDR3 contains 14 residues. The germline CDR1 and CDR2 sequences are LNHDA and SQIVND (reference sequence). Between the trimmed V and J ends, which lost 3 bases and 2 bases, there was a span of 11 bases. The CDR3 loop is CASSMRTATYEQYF. The CDR3 DNA follows: TGTGCCAGTAGTATGAGGACAGCAACCTACGAGCAGTACTTC.

The chain employs TRBV4-3 and TRBJ2-1, with D uncertain. The V gene's germline CDR1 is LGHNA and CDR2 YSLEER. The length of the CDR3 is 15 residues. Trimming took off 1 base at V and 7 bases at J, with 14 bases between the two ends. In DNA form, the CDR3 reads TGCGCCAGCAGCCAAGTAAGCTCCGGCGCGAATGAGCAGTTCTTC. This gives the protein CASSQVSSGANEQFF.

This clone has just one count. At one end, the junction sequence differs from germline, possibly due to a read error. The chain couples TRBV10-3 to TRBJ2-7; a weak D match, TRBD2 (5 bases). CDR1 is ENHRY and CDR2 is SYGVKD in the germline V gene. This CDR3 region has 16 residues. DNA of the CDR3: TGTGCCATCACCGACGGTACAGACTACCTCTCCAACGAGCAGTACTTC. Its translation is CAITDGTDYLSNEQYF.

The J gene is TRBJ2-6, the V gene TRBV27; D unclear. The germline V gene has CDR1 MNHEY and CDR2 SMNVEV (reference sequence). The V end was cut by 6 bases, the J end by 0 bases, with 15 bases between. The CDR3 contains 17 residues. The CDR3 nucleotides are TGTGCCAGCAGGCGCGCGACCGTAAGCTCTGGGGCCAACGTCCTGACTTTC. Encoded protein: CASRRATVSSGANVLTF.

The V and J genes are TRBV5-1 and TRBJ1-2; TRBD1 is a possible D gene (6 bases). Trimming left V 4 bases short and J 8 bases short, with 18 bases between. Germline assignment: CDR1 SGHRS and CDR2 YFSETQ. CDR3 length: 14 amino acids. CDR3 sequence: CASSGGQFPPGYTF. In DNA form, the CDR3 reads TGCGCCAGCAGCGGGGGCCAGTTCCCTCCCGGCTACACCTTC.

The chain's CDR3 is CASSHQPDRGGYTF. In DNA form, the CDR3 reads TGTGCCAGCAGCCATCAACCGGACAGGGGAGGCTACACCTTC. The chain employs TRBV4-2 and TRBJ1-2; 9 bases are shared with TRBD1. CDR3 length: 14 amino acids. The germline V gene has CDR1 LGHNA and CDR2 YNFKEQ. Trimming took 3 bases from V and 8 from J; bases not matched to a gene: 7.

The chain joins TRBV19 to TRBJ2-3; 10 bases match TRBD2. The trim removed 6 bases at V and 3 bases at J, leaving 6 bases unmatched. The CDR3 totals 15 residues. Germline values: CDR1 LNHDA, CDR2 SQIVND (reference sequence). CDR3 residues: CASRLASGSTDTQYF. CDR3 DNA: TGTGCCAGTAGACTGGCTAGCGGGAGTACAGATACGCAGTATTTT.

This rearrangement joins TRBV12-3 or TRBV12-4 to TRBJ1-1; unclear D gene. The CDR3 is 12 residues long. V dropped 3 bases and J dropped 4 bases, with 6 bases sitting between them. Here the CDR3 reads CASSFTPTEAFF. DNA for the CDR3: TGTGCCAGCAGTTTCACCCCCACTGAAGCTTTCTTT.

The chain has TRBV6-5 and TRBJ2-1; 9 nucleotides agree with TRBD2. V lost 1 base, J lost 7 bases, and 5 bases stayed unmatched. This CDR3 comprises 15 residues. CDR1 is MNHEY, CDR2 SVGAGI, per germline. The CDR3 sequence is CASSYWRGGANEQFF. CDR3 coding DNA: TGTGCCAGCAGTTACTGGCGGGGGGGCGCAAATGAGCAGTTCTTC.